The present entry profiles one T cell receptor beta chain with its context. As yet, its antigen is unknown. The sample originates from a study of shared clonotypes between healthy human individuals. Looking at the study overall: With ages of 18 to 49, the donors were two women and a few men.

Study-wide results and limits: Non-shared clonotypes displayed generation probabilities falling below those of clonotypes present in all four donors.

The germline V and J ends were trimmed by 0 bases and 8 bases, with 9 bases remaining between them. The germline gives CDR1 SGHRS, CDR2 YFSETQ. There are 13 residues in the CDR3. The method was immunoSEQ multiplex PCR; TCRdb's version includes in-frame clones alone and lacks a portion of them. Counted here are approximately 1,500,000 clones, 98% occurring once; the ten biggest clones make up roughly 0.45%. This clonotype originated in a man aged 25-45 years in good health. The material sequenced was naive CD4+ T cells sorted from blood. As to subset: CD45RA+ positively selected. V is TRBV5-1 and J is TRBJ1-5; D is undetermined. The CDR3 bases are TGCGCCAGCAGCTTGGATGGTGCAAAGCCCCAGCATTTT. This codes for CASSLDGAKPQHF.